A single sample gave rise to the 23 T cell receptor beta chains below, sequenced in a study of T cells in localized non-small cell lung cancer. The table came from immunoSEQ multiplex PCR; TCRdb's copy has only in-frame clones and leaves some out. The sample yields around 3,100 clones, about 25% seen once. The sequences come from normal lung tissue next to the tumor, collected before any cancer treatment. The source is a man aged 40 to 70 with stage III squamous cell lung carcinoma.

Judged by abundance, this clone is medium-sized. The V and J genes are TRBV11-3 and TRBJ2-5; D might be TRBD1 (5 bases). The CDR3 contains 15 residues. The ends were cut back, 3 bases at V and 4 bases at J, with 15 bases in the middle. Germline values: CDR1 SGHNT, CDR2 YENEEA. This CDR3 is CASSLDQGRRETQYF. CDR3 sequence (DNA): TGTGCCAGCAGCTTGGACCAGGGTAGGCGAGAGACCCAGTACTTC.

This clone was detected only a few times. V is TRBV11-3 and J is TRBJ2-1, with 8 bases fitting TRBD1. CDR3 length: 15 amino acids. The ends lost 7 bases at V and 4 bases at J; junction bases unmatched: 9. The germline CDR1 and CDR2 sequences are SGHNT and YENEEA. The CDR3 loop reads CASTDRELSYNEQFF. The CDR3 DNA reads TGTGCCAGCACGGACAGGGAACTCTCTTACAATGAGCAGTTCTTC.

This clone counts as medium-sized. The chain joins TRBV11-3 to TRBJ1-6; the D gene is possibly TRBD1 (5 bases). The CDR3 has 16 residues. Germline assignment: CDR1 SGHNT and CDR2 YENEEA. V gave up 4 bases and J gave up 0 bases, with 10 bases separating them. The CDR3 DNA sequence: TGTGCCAGCAGCTCCCGACAGAGCTCCTATAATTCACCCCTCCACTTT. Protein: CASSSRQSSYNSPLHF.

J is TRBJ2-1 and V is TRBV29-1; D gene uncertain. The germline CDR1 and CDR2 sequences are SQVTM and ANQGSEA. The CDR3 sequence is 13 residues long. Trimming took off 1 base at V and 7 bases at J, with 11 bases between the two ends. The CDR3 DNA reads TGCAGCGTTGAAGCTACCTCTACGAATGAGCAGTTCTTC. Its protein product is CSVEATSTNEQFF.

The table lists this clone with a few counts. The rearrangement joins TRBV19 to TRBJ1-6; a possible D gene is TRBD1 (5 bases). Germline V gene sequence: CDR1 LNHDA, CDR2 SQIVND (reference sequence). The V end was cut by 6 bases, the J end by 7 bases, with 19 bases between. This CDR3 has 16 amino acids. In DNA, the CDR3 is TGTGCCAGTAGCCTCTTACAGGAATCTGGGAATTCACCCCTCCACTTT. Translated, it gives CASSLLQESGNSPLHF.

The chain employs TRBV6-7 and TRBJ1-1; no clear D. TRBV6-7 belongs to the ORF category, with a function that is uncertain. Between the trimmed V and J ends, which lost 4 bases and 3 bases, there was a span of 3 bases. This CDR3 has 11 amino acids. The CDR3 nucleotides read TGTGCCAGCAGTTTAGACACTGAAGCTTTCTTT. Translating it yields CASSLDTEAFF.

This clone qualifies as medium-sized. The chain links TRBV6-8 to TRBJ2-3; D tentatively reads TRBD1 or TRBD2 (5 bases each). This CDR3 region has 17 residues. V dropped 0 bases and J dropped 5 bases, with 18 bases sitting between them. CDR1 MNHGY and CDR2 SAAAGT come from the germline V gene. CDR3: CASSYSHAGAQLDTQYF. DNA for the CDR3: TGTGCCAGCAGTTACTCCCACGCCGGGGCCCAGTTAGATACGCAGTATTTT.

This clone is medium-sized. This chain connects TRBV6-8 to TRBJ1-2; possible D gene TRBD1, 5 bases. Germline V gene lookup returns CDR1 MNHGY and CDR2 SAAAGT. The CDR3 spans 15 residues. Trimming shortened V by 7 bases and J by 2 bases, and 17 bases separated the two germline ends. For the CDR3, the DNA is TGTGCCAGCACCAGAGGGACGGCGAGGAACTATGGCTACACCTTC. It is translated as CASTRGTARNYGYTF.

This clone was recorded a few times. V gene TRBV6-8 combines with J gene TRBJ1-1, with a tentative D call TRBD1 (6 bases). This CDR3 region has 15 residues. The germline CDR1 and CDR2 sequences are MNHGY and SAAAGT. V lost 6 bases and J lost 5, with 19 bases in between. CDR3: CASSPDSRGWTEAFF. The CDR3 nucleotides are TGTGCCAGCAGCCCGGACAGCCGGGGATGGACTGAAGCTTTCTTT.

A few counts support this clone. The rearrangement uses TRBV11-3 and TRBJ1-6, with 8 positions matching TRBD1. V lost 5 bases, J lost 8 bases, and 8 bases stayed unmatched. The CDR3 runs to 15 residues. Germline lookup yields CDR1 SGHNT and CDR2 YENEEA. This CDR3 is CASSTQTGADSPLHF. The CDR3 bases are TGTGCCAGCAGCACTCAGACAGGGGCGGATTCACCCCTCCACTTT.

This clone was recorded a few times. V gene TRBV28 combines with J gene TRBJ1-5; 7 bases agree with TRBD1. The CDR3 covers 15 residues. Germline V gene sequence: CDR1 MDHEN, CDR2 SYDVKM. Trimming at V came to 7 bases and at J to 2 bases, leaving 8 bases not matched to a gene. CDR3 loop: CASTSTGSGNQPQHF. DNA for the CDR3: TGTGCCAGCACCTCGACAGGGAGCGGCAATCAGCCCCAGCATTTT.

The J gene is TRBJ2-3, the V gene TRBV25-1, with D possibly matching TRBD1 (6 bases). The CDR3 length is 16 residues. Germline lookup yields CDR1 MGHDK and CDR2 SYGVNS. Trimming removed 6 bases at V and 4 bases at J, with 20 bases between. CDR3 amino acids: CASRPLRDRGSDTQYF. CDR3 DNA: TGTGCCAGCAGACCTTTGAGGGATAGGGGGTCAGATACGCAGTATTTT.

This clone was picked up a small number of times. This sequence joins TRBV6-8 and TRBJ1-2; D perhaps matches TRBD1 (5 bases). Germline lookup yields CDR1 MNHGY and CDR2 SAAAGT. This CDR3 comprises 13 residues. The V end lost 5 bases, the J end lost 7 bases, and 14 bases lay between the germline ends. The CDR3 DNA sequence: TGTGCCAGCAGTGAGCCGGGGGGAGCTGGCTACACCTTC. It encodes CASSEPGGAGYTF.

The chain joins TRBV19 to TRBJ2-1; 7 nucleotides align to TRBD1. Germline CDR1 and CDR2: LNHDA and SQIVND (reference sequence). CDR3 length equals 13 residues. V trimming: 4 bases; J trimming: 9 bases; junction bases outside the gene matches: 6. CDR3 in DNA: TGTGCCAGTAGTAGCCGGGACAGAAGTGAGCAGTTCTTC. Amino acid sequence: CASSSRDRSEQFF.

The V call is TRBV9, the J call TRBJ2-7; D is ambiguous. CDR1 is SGDLS and CDR2 is YYNGEE in the germline V gene. CDR3 length equals 14 residues. V dropped 0 bases and J dropped 5 bases, with 12 bases sitting between them. CDR3 loop: CASSVAGQPHEQYF. CDR3 DNA: TGTGCCAGCAGCGTAGCTGGGCAGCCCCACGAGCAGTACTTC.

The chain is built from TRBV28 and TRBJ1-2; D is possibly TRBD1 (5 bases). CDR3 length: 13 amino acids. Germline CDR1 MDHEN, CDR2 SYDVKM. Trimming left V 2 bases short and J 6 bases short, with 10 bases between. The CDR3 region is CASSLQGGNGYTF. The DNA for the CDR3 is TGTGCCAGCAGTTTACAGGGAGGGAATGGCTACACCTTC.

This clone was seen a handful of times. CDR3 DNA sequence: TGCAGCGTTCAGGACAGGGGTCGCTCACCCCTCCACTTT. It translates to CSVQDRGRSPLHF. The V gene is TRBV29-1, the J gene TRBJ1-6, with 9 bases matching TRBD1. The CDR3 extends over 13 amino acids. The V segment lost 5 bases and the J segment 10 bases; nucleotides outside the gene matches: 6. Germline V gives CDR1 SQVTM, CDR2 ANQGSEA.

J is TRBJ1-1 and V is TRBV13, with unresolved D. Germline CDR1 and CDR2: PRHDT and FYEKMQ (reference sequence). The CDR3 is 15 amino acids. The ends were cut back, 0 bases at V and 1 base at J, with 9 bases in the middle. CDR3 region: CASSLGGGSNTEAFF. In DNA, the CDR3 is TGTGCCAGCAGCTTAGGAGGAGGCTCGAACACTGAAGCTTTCTTT.

By sample share, this clone is large (0.1 to 1%). The chain employs TRBV30 and TRBJ1-1, with a tentative D call TRBD1 (5 bases). Germline V gene sequence: CDR1 GTSNPN, CDR2 SVGIG (reference sequence). The CDR3 runs 14 residues. The germline V and J ends were trimmed by 7 bases and 1 base, with 16 bases remaining between them. This CDR3 reads CASKTGGENTEAFF. The CDR3 DNA sequence: TGTGCCTCAAAAACCGGGGGGGAGAACACTGAAGCTTTCTTT. The whole variable domain, remainder taken from reference TRBV30 and TRBJ1-1, is SQTIHQWPATLVQPVGSPLSLECTVEGTSNPNLYWYRQAAGRGLQLLFYSVGIGQISSEVPQNLSASRPQDRQFILSSKKLLLSDSGFYLCASKTGGENTEAFFGQGTRLTVV.

This clone was seen a few times. V is TRBV7-2 and J is TRBJ2-7; D is unresolved. Trimming took 1 base from V and 8 from J, leaving 12 bases between them. From germline, CDR1 is SGHTA and CDR2 FQGNSA. The CDR3 extends over 13 amino acids. The CDR3 region is CASSLGAIKKQYF. CDR3 sequence (DNA): TGTGCCAGCAGCTTAGGGGCCATCAAGAAGCAGTACTTC. Variable domain in full (rest from reference TRBV7-2 and TRBJ2-7): GAGVSQSPSNKVTEKGKDVELRCDPISGHTALYWYRQSLGQGLEFLIYFQGNSAPDKSGLPSDRFSAERTGGSVSTLTIQRTQQEDSAVYLCASSLGAIKKQYFGPGTRLTVT.

This clone was counted between two and nine times. The J gene is TRBJ2-1, the V gene TRBV14; no firm D call. This CDR3 contains 11 residues. Trimming cost V 8 bases and J 5 bases, with 7 bases left between them. Looked up from germline, CDR1 is SGHDN and CDR2 is FVKESK. CDR3: CASSHHNEQFF. In DNA form, the CDR3 reads TGTGCCAGCTCACACCACAATGAGCAGTTCTTC.

This clone is deemed medium-sized (0.01 to 0.1%). The V gene is TRBV11-3, the J gene TRBJ1-2; D gene uncertain. CDR1 is SGHNT and CDR2 is YENEEA in the germline V gene. V was clipped by 5 bases and J by 3 bases, with 13 bases between them. This CDR3 comprises 14 residues. CDR3 bases: TGTGCCAGCAGCCCTGGAGGTAGGGACTATGGCTACACCTTC. Protein product: CASSPGGRDYGYTF.

This clone came up a few times. The V and J genes are TRBV11-3 and TRBJ1-1, with TRBD1 matching over 9 bases. Germline V CDR1 and CDR2: SGHNT, YENEEA. V dropped 1 base and J dropped 1; count of bases not matched to a gene: 1. The CDR3 consists of 15 residues. The CDR3 loop reads CASSLVDRGNTEAFF. The DNA for the CDR3 is TGTGCCAGCAGCTTAGTGGACAGGGGGAACACTGAAGCTTTCTTT.